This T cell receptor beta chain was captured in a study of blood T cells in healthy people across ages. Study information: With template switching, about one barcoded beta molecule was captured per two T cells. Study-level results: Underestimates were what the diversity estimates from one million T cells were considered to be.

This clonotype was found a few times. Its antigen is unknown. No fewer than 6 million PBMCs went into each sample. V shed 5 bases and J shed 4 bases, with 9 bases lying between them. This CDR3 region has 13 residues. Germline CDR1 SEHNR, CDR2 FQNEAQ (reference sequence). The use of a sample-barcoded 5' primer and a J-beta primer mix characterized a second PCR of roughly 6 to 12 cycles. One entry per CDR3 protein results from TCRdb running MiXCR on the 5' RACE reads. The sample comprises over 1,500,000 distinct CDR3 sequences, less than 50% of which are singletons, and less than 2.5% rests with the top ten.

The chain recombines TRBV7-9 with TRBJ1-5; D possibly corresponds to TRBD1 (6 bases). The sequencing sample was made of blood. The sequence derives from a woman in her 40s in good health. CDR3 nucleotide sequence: TGTGCCAGCAGCGACACAGGGAATCAGCCCCAGCATTTT. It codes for CASSDTGNQPQHF.